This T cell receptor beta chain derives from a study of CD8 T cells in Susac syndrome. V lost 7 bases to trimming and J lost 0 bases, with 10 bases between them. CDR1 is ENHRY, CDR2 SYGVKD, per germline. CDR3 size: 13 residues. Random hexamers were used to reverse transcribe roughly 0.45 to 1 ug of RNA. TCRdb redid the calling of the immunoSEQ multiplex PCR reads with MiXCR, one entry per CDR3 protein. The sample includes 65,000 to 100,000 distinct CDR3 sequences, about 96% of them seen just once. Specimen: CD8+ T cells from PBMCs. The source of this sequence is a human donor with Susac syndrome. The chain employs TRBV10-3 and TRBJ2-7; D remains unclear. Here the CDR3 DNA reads TGTGCCATCAACACACCGAGCTCCTACGAGCAGTACTTC. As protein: CAINTPSSYEQYF.